This TCR beta chain stems from a study of response to subunit inactivated influenza vaccine listed by TCRdb under 2018. About the investigation overall: Deep quantitative profiling of the T cell receptor repertoire was used in the study to follow responses to a trivalent subunit inactivated influenza vaccine.

On this clonotype itself: The antigen this receptor binds is unknown. No clone much larger than this one lies a single base away; base qualities are absent.

What the work shows at the level of the full study, not this receptor alone: According to the authors, only a limited number of new T cells may be recruited by each seasonal influenza vaccination.

The protocol used for the library was RT-PCR. The listed sequencing device is Illumina HiSeq 2500. TCRdb reanalyzed the raw reads on its own, using fastp at Q25 for trimming and MiXCR for clone calling, and kept in-frame beta chains. One record per CDR3 amino acid sequence lists the most common genes and DNA. The sample table holds about 700,000 distinct CDR3 sequences, of which about 14% were seen once. The leading ten clones occupy less than 7% of the sample. Per the germline V gene, KGHSH is the CDR1 and LQKENI is the CDR2. From its cysteine to its phenylalanine, the CDR3 spans 16 amino acids. The DNA shown is the 48-base CDR3, in frame from base 1. Trimming costs V 1 base and J 2 bases, and their ends lie 14 bases apart.

The sequence derives from a man over 45 who received an inactivated influenza vaccine. Donor details come from another sample of the same person, matched by shared clones. The input for sequencing was PBMCs from blood, taken about 14 days before vaccination. The V and J segments used are TRBV18 and TRBJ1-1, with the D gene too uncertain to name. This receptor has the CDR3 CASSPQGPIPNTEAFF. The DNA sequence reads TGTGCCAGCTCACCACAGGGTCCCATCCCAAACACTGAAGCTTTCTTT.